A selection of T cell receptor beta chains follows, all from one sample in a study of T cell responses to AZD1222 COVID-19 vaccine. Using immunoSEQ multiplex PCR, the repertoire was profiled, and TCRdb retains in-frame clones only, with some absent. The repertoire holds 130,000 to 150,000 clones, 70% to 90% seen once, with around 5% in the top ten. The sample consisted of peripheral blood, taken on day 0 of AZD1222 vaccination. These receptor sequences come from an adult in good health. Both conserved end residues are part of each CDR3. A D gene is named only where the DNA matches it firmly. Clone size is stated in some rows and not others, as once, few, many or a class when expanded.

TRBV6-5,14,.,TRBD1,TRBJ1-2,TGTGCCAGCACCGGGACAGGGGACGTCTATGGCTACACCTTC,CASTGTGDVYGYTF
TRBV7-9,14,.,.,TRBJ1-2,TGTGCCAGCAGCTTAGGGTCGCGGATCTATGGCTACACCTTC,CASSLGSRIYGYTF
TRBV15,15,.,TRBD1,TRBJ2-7,TGTGCCACCAGGGACCCGGGACAGAGACCCTACGAGCAGTACTTC,CATRDPGQRPYEQYF
TRBV4-2,18,.,TRBD1,TRBJ1-5,TGTGCCAGCAGCCAAGGATGGGACAGGGTTGTAGGAAATCAGCCCCAGCATTTT,CASSQGWDRVVGNQPQHF
TRBV27,13,.,.,TRBJ1-4,TGTGCCAGCAGTTTACGGCAAGCTGAAAAACTGTTTTTT,CASSLRQAEKLFF
TRBV28,13,.,.,TRBJ1-2,TGTGCCAGCAGTGACAGGAGGGGCTATGGCTACACCTTC,CASSDRRGYGYTF
TRBV28,15,.,.,TRBJ2-7,TGTGCCAGCAAAAACCGGGAGACCGGAGACTACGAGCAGTACTTC,CASKNRETGDYEQYF
TRBV5-1,17,.,TRBD2,TRBJ2-1,TGCGCCAGCAGTAGACTAGCGGGAGACGTCGGCTACAATGAGCAGTTCTTC,CASSRLAGDVGYNEQFF
TRBV27,13,.,.,TRBJ1-1,TGTGCCAGCAGTCCTACTGTAGAGGTTGAAGCTTTCTTT,CASSPTVEVEAFF
TRBV4-2,15,.,.,TRBJ2-6,TGTGCCAGCAGCCAAGGGCCCTCCGGGTTCAACGTCCTGACTTTC,CASSQGPSGFNVLTF
TRBV15,15,.,.,TRBJ1-2,TGTGCCACCAGTCAGGACCGGGGCAGGGTGCGGGGCTACACCTTC,CATSQDRGRVRGYTF
TRBV9,14,.,.,TRBJ1-2,TGTGCCAGCAGCGGGTCGAGCCCTAGGTATGGCTACACCTTC,CASSGSSPRYGYTF
TRBV4-3,15,once,TRBD2,TRBJ2-7,TGCGCCAGCAGCCAAGGAGCGGGAGGGGTCTACGAGCAGTACTTC,CASSQGAGGVYEQYF
TRBV19,15,.,TRBD1,TRBJ1-5,TGTGCCAGTAACTCCCGGACAGGTCAGAATCAGCCCCAGCATTTT,CASNSRTGQNQPQHF
TRBV28,13,.,.,TRBJ2-7,TGTGCCAGCAGGCTTATTGGGGGGAACGAGCAGTACTTC,CASRLIGGNEQYF
TRBV7-6,19,.,TRBD2,TRBJ2-2,TGTGCCAGCAGCGCGTGGGGCATGACTAGCGGCCAAAACACCGGGGAGCTGTTTTTT,CASSAWGMTSGQNTGELFF
TRBV6-2/TRBV6-3,13,.,.,TRBJ1-1,TGTGCCAGCAGCAGAAGAGAGGGAACTGAAGCTTTCTTT,CASSRREGTEAFF
TRBV19,11,.,.,TRBJ2-7,TGTGCCACCGCGGGACCCTACGAGCAGTACTTC,CATAGPYEQYF
TRBV7-9,15,.,TRBD1,TRBJ1-4,TGTGCCAGCAGCCGAGGACAGGCGTATAATGAAAAACTGTTTTTT,CASSRGQAYNEKLFF
TRBV18,17,.,TRBD2,TRBJ2-1,TGTGCCAGCTCAAAAAGACAGGCGGGAGGGCCCGCCAATGAGCAGTTCTTC,CASSKRQAGGPANEQFF
TRBV11-3,13,.,TRBD1,TRBJ2-7,TGTGCCAGCAAGGACAGGGGTCGGTACGAGCAGTACTTC,CASKDRGRYEQYF
TRBV19,14,.,.,TRBJ1-5,TGTGCCAGTAGTGTACCACTGCTTAATCAGCCCCAGCATTTT,CASSVPLLNQPQHF
TRBV4-2,15,.,.,TRBJ1-5,TGTGCCAGCAGCCAAGCGGGGCAGTATAATCAGCCCCAGCATTTT,CASSQAGQYNQPQHF
TRBV5-6,15,.,TRBD1,TRBJ1-6,TGTGCCAGCAGCCATGCCGACAGGGATAATTCACCCCTCCACTTT,CASSHADRDNSPLHF
TRBV5-4,11,.,.,TRBJ2-1,TGTGCCAGCATCGTATCTAATGAGCAGTTCTTC,CASIVSNEQFF
TRBV6-5,15,.,.,TRBJ2-7,TGTGCCAGCACCCGGATGGGAAGCCAGAGCTACGAGCAGTACTTC,CASTRMGSQSYEQYF
TRBV5-1,15,.,TRBD1,TRBJ1-2,TGCGCCAGCACCTTTGGGACAGGGGGCGTCGGGGACTACACCTTC,CASTFGTGGVGDYTF
TRBV5-4,14,.,.,TRBJ1-3,TGTGCCAGCAGCTTGCAGGACTCTGGAAACACCATATATTTT,CASSLQDSGNTIYF
TRBV15,16,few,.,TRBJ1-6,TGTGCCACCAGCAGAGCCCTAGGGGCAGGGGATTCACCCCTCCACTTT,CATSRALGAGDSPLHF
TRBV7-2,13,.,.,TRBJ2-3,TGTGCCAGCAGCCGCAGGAGGGCAGATACGCAGTATTTT,CASSRRRADTQYF
TRBV27,16,.,.,TRBJ2-1,TGTGCCAGCAGCTTCCAGAGCGGGCCTTCCTACAATGAGCAGTTCTTC,CASSFQSGPSYNEQFF
TRBV28,14,.,TRBD1,TRBJ2-5,TGTGCCAGCAGTTTGGGCAGGGGGCGGGAGACCCAGTACTTC,CASSLGRGRETQYF
TRBV7-9,14,.,TRBD1,TRBJ1-2,TGTGCCAGCAGCCCCCGACAGGGGGACTATGGCTACACCTTC,CASSPRQGDYGYTF
TRBV10-2,14,.,.,TRBJ1-1,TGCGCCAGCAGCCTCCCGGGATCTAGAACTGAAGCTTTCTTT,CASSLPGSRTEAFF
TRBV7-3,14,.,.,TRBJ2-1,TGTGCCAGCAGCTTAACGGGTGGTCCGAAAGGGCAGTTCTTC,CASSLTGGPKGQFF
TRBV29-1,13,.,TRBD1,TRBJ2-7,TGCAGCGCTGTGACAGGGCCCTCCTACGAGCAGTACTTC,CSAVTGPSYEQYF
TRBV18,15,.,.,TRBJ1-3,TGTGCCAGCTCACCAAGAGAAGTCTCTGGAAACACCATATATTTT,CASSPREVSGNTIYF
TRBV24-1,15,.,TRBD1,TRBJ1-2,TGTGCCACCAGTGATCACTTGACAGGGATGGAAGGCTACACCTTC,CATSDHLTGMEGYTF
TRBV27,13,few,.,TRBJ2-2,TGTGCCAGCAGGACCACGAACACCGGGGAGCTGTTTTTT,CASRTTNTGELFF
TRBV19,14,few,.,TRBJ1-1,TGTGCCAGTAGGATCAGGGGCGGGAACACTGAAGCTTTCTTT,CASRIRGGNTEAFF
TRBV27,14,.,TRBD1,TRBJ1-1,TGTGCCAGCAGTCTCAGGGGGAGGAACACTGAAGCTTTCTTT,CASSLRGRNTEAFF
TRBV19,14,.,TRBD1,TRBJ2-7,TGTGCCAGTAGTTTCCGGGACAGCTCCTACGAGCAGTACTTC,CASSFRDSSYEQYF
TRBV29-1,14,.,TRBD1,TRBJ2-7,TGCAGCGTCTTACTCCGGGACAGGGTCTACGAGCAGTACTTC,CSVLLRDRVYEQYF
TRBV28,13,.,TRBD1,TRBJ1-1,TGTGCCAGCAGCCCCTACAGGGGCACTGAAGCTTTCTTT,CASSPYRGTEAFF
TRBV2,14,.,.,TRBJ2-7,TGTGCCAGCAGTGATCCGCAGGGCAACTACGAGCAGTACTTC,CASSDPQGNYEQYF
TRBV7-8,13,.,.,TRBJ1-1,TGTGCCAGCAGACCCCGACAGAACACTGAAGCTTTCTTT,CASRPRQNTEAFF